This T cell receptor (beta chain) is from a study of blood T cell repertoires in COVID-19. Turning to the study itself: Sites across the United States, Italy and Spain contributed samples from acute and convalescent COVID-19.

Sequencing was performed with immunoSEQ multiplex PCR; in TCRdb, only in-frame clones are kept and a portion is missing. The data contain 70,000 to 80,000 clones, roughly 80% of them singletons. The CDR3 length is 13 residues. CDR1 and CDR2 (germline): SNHLY, FYNNEI. V lost 6 bases and J lost 1; bases outside the gene matches: 2. The sequencing sample was made of peripheral blood. The TCR comes from a human donor in a cohort sampled during active COVID-19. The chain is built from TRBV2 and TRBJ2-7, with 8 bases fitting TRBD1. The CDR3 sequence is CASSGTGSYEQYF. CDR3 bases: TGTGCCAGCAGCGGGACAGGTTCCTACGAGCAGTACTTC.